This section outlines one T cell receptor beta chain sequence together with its context. The data stem from a study of CD8+ T cells in alopecia areata. As the sequencing template, cDNA was produced by extracting RNA and reverse transcribing it. The data were produced by immunoSEQ multiplex PCR, yet TCRdb's version contains in-frame clones alone and is incomplete. This sample has 190,000 or so clones; 58% occur once, and the top ten carry about 5.5%. Treatment meaning: oral pan-JAK inhibitor, 5-10 mg twice daily. Source: CD4+ T cells sorted from blood, taken at week 24, from a patient treated with tofacitinib. The sequence came from a human donor with alopecia areata.

CDR3 residues: CSPRTSGETQYF. Here the CDR3 DNA reads TGCAGCCCTCGGACTAGCGGGGAGACCCAGTACTTC. This chain connects TRBV29-1 to TRBJ2-5, with 11 bases fitting TRBD2. J was trimmed by 5 bases and V by 8 bases; bases with no gene match: 4. Germline assignment: CDR1 SQVTM and CDR2 ANQGSEA. The CDR3 totals 12 residues.